These T cell receptor beta chains were read from a single sample in a study of blood T cell repertoires in COVID-19. Profiling relied on immunoSEQ multiplex PCR, and the TCRdb table lists in-frame clones only, not all of them. The data contain approximately 66,000 clones, around 84% of them singletons. The source material was peripheral blood. Receptors were obtained from a man in his fifties with active COVID-19. The CDR3 runs from the conserved cysteine through the conserved F or W. Fields, in order: V gene, D gene, clone size, J gene, CDR3 length, CDR3 DNA, CDR3 protein. A D gene is named only where the DNA matches it firmly. Some rows mark clone size as missing; the rest say once, few, many or name a class of expanded clone.

v_gene: TRBV3-1/TRBV3-2
d_gene: .
abundance: .
j_gene: TRBJ1-3
len: 15
CDR3nt: TGTGCCAGCAGCCAGGCGACAGTTACCGGAAACACCATATATTTT
CDR3aa: CASSQATVTGNTIYF

v_gene: TRBV28
d_gene: .
abundance: .
j_gene: TRBJ1-1
len: 11
CDR3nt: TGTGCCAGCAGTCCTCGCACTGAAGCTTTCTTT
CDR3aa: CASSPRTEAFF

v_gene: TRBV29-1
d_gene: TRBD1
abundance: .
j_gene: TRBJ1-3
len: 14
CDR3nt: TGCAGCGCACGACGGGACAGGATAGGAAACACCATATATTTT
CDR3aa: CSARRDRIGNTIYF

v_gene: TRBV7-9
d_gene: .
abundance: .
j_gene: TRBJ2-3
len: 16
CDR3nt: TGTGCCAGCAGCTTAGGTAGCAGGGGAATGACAGATACGCAGTATTTT
CDR3aa: CASSLGSRGMTDTQYF

v_gene: TRBV12-5
d_gene: .
abundance: .
j_gene: TRBJ2-1
len: 15
CDR3nt: TGTGCTAGTGGTTTGCCAGGGCTATCCTACAATGAGCAGTTCTTC
CDR3aa: CASGLPGLSYNEQFF

v_gene: TRBV7-9
d_gene: TRBD1
abundance: .
j_gene: TRBJ1-1
len: 13
CDR3nt: TGTGCCAGCAGCTTAGAGGCAGGGGGCGCAGCTTTCTTT
CDR3aa: CASSLEAGGAAFF

v_gene: TRBV7-9
d_gene: .
abundance: few
j_gene: TRBJ1-6
len: 12
CDR3nt: TGTGCCAGCAGCTTGGGGGGGGCACCCCTCCACTTT
CDR3aa: CASSLGGAPLHF

v_gene: TRBV5-1
d_gene: TRBD1
abundance: .
j_gene: TRBJ1-4
len: 15
CDR3nt: TGCGCCAGCAGCTTGGGGCAGGGGGTTGATGAAAAACTGTTTTTT
CDR3aa: CASSLGQGVDEKLFF

v_gene: TRBV9
d_gene: TRBD2
abundance: .
j_gene: TRBJ2-1
len: 16
CDR3nt: TGTGCCAGCAGCGTGAGCGGGGGGGGATCTAACAATGAGCAGTTCTTC
CDR3aa: CASSVSGGGSNNEQFF

v_gene: TRBV5-1
d_gene: .
abundance: .
j_gene: TRBJ2-6
len: 15
CDR3nt: TGCGCCAGCAGCTTGCAGGGTGCCGGGGCCAACGTCCTGACTTTC
CDR3aa: CASSLQGAGANVLTF

v_gene: TRBV28
d_gene: TRBD1
abundance: .
j_gene: TRBJ1-1
len: 15
CDR3nt: TGTGCCAGCAGTCCAAGACAGGGGGCCTACACTGAAGCTTTCTTT
CDR3aa: CASSPRQGAYTEAFF

v_gene: TRBV6-5
d_gene: .
abundance: once
j_gene: TRBJ1-2
len: 14
CDR3nt: TGTGCCAGCAGTTACGAGGGAGCTAACTATGGCTACACCTTC
CDR3aa: CASSYEGANYGYTF

v_gene: TRBV7-8
d_gene: TRBD1
abundance: .
j_gene: TRBJ1-1
len: 16
CDR3nt: TGTGCCAGCAGCTTACGACAGGGGGTTCGAAACACTGAAGCTTTCTTT
CDR3aa: CASSLRQGVRNTEAFF

v_gene: TRBV6-5
d_gene: .
abundance: .
j_gene: TRBJ1-6
len: 15
CDR3nt: TGTGCCAGCAGTTACTCGAACAGGGAAAATTCACCCCTCCACTTT
CDR3aa: CASSYSNRENSPLHF

v_gene: TRBV7-8
d_gene: .
abundance: .
j_gene: TRBJ2-1
len: 13
CDR3nt: TGTGCCAGCAGCTTGACTAACTACAATGAGCAGTTCTTC
CDR3aa: CASSLTNYNEQFF

v_gene: TRBV6-1
d_gene: .
abundance: .
j_gene: TRBJ2-2
len: 19
CDR3nt: TGTGCCAGCAGTGGTCTCCGGGGAACTATATACCGCGGCACCGGGGAGCTGTTTTTT
CDR3aa: CASSGLRGTIYRGTGELFF

v_gene: TRBV7-9
d_gene: TRBD1
abundance: .
j_gene: TRBJ1-3
len: 14
CDR3nt: TGTGCCAGCACGACAGGGGGGGCTGGAAACACCATATATTTT
CDR3aa: CASTTGGAGNTIYF

v_gene: TRBV6-5
d_gene: TRBD1
abundance: .
j_gene: TRBJ1-2
len: 12
CDR3nt: TGTGCCAGCAGTTCTGGGACAGGGGTCTACACCTTC
CDR3aa: CASSSGTGVYTF

v_gene: TRBV18
d_gene: TRBD2
abundance: .
j_gene: TRBJ2-3
len: 15
CDR3nt: TGTGCCAGCTCCCCGAGCGGGGGGGGCACAGATACGCAGTATTTT
CDR3aa: CASSPSGGGTDTQYF

v_gene: TRBV11-2
d_gene: .
abundance: .
j_gene: TRBJ2-1
len: 15
CDR3nt: TGTGCCAGCAGGAAAACAGAGTACTCCTACAATGAGCAGTTCTTC
CDR3aa: CASRKTEYSYNEQFF

v_gene: TRBV2
d_gene: TRBD2
abundance: .
j_gene: TRBJ2-1
len: 15
CDR3nt: TGTGCCAGCAGGGGGACTAGCGGGAGGAACAATGAGCAGTTCTTC
CDR3aa: CASRGTSGRNNEQFF

v_gene: TRBV4-1
d_gene: .
abundance: few
j_gene: TRBJ2-1
len: 16
CDR3nt: TGCGCCAGCAGCCAAGATATTAGCGGAGAATACAATGAGCAGTTCTTC
CDR3aa: CASSQDISGEYNEQFF

v_gene: TRBV10-3
d_gene: TRBD1
abundance: .
j_gene: TRBJ2-6
len: 16
CDR3nt: TGTGCCATCAGACCGGGACAGGGGGCTGGGGCCAACGTCCTGACTTTC
CDR3aa: CAIRPGQGAGANVLTF

v_gene: TRBV6-1
d_gene: .
abundance: .
j_gene: TRBJ1-3
len: 18
CDR3nt: TGTGCCAGCAGTGAAAGGGGGTCAGGTGCCTCCTCTGGAAACACCATATATTTT
CDR3aa: CASSERGSGASSGNTIYF

v_gene: TRBV12-3/TRBV12-4
d_gene: TRBD1
abundance: .
j_gene: TRBJ1-1
len: 13
CDR3nt: TGTGCCAGCAGTCCACAGGGGTTCGCTGAAGCTTTCTTT
CDR3aa: CASSPQGFAEAFF

v_gene: TRBV5-6
d_gene: TRBD2
abundance: .
j_gene: TRBJ2-1
len: 15
CDR3nt: TGTGCCAGCAGCTCCCGCCTAGCGGGTTCGAATGAGCAGTTCTTC
CDR3aa: CASSSRLAGSNEQFF

v_gene: TRBV7-6
d_gene: TRBD1
abundance: few
j_gene: TRBJ1-2
len: 13
CDR3nt: TGTGCCAGCAGCGGGACAGCTAACTATGGCTACACCTTC
CDR3aa: CASSGTANYGYTF

v_gene: TRBV4-1
d_gene: .
abundance: .
j_gene: TRBJ2-7
len: 16
CDR3nt: TGCGCCAGCAGCCAAGGAGGGCTTGGACAGTCCTACGAGCAGTACTTC
CDR3aa: CASSQGGLGQSYEQYF

v_gene: TRBV6-5
d_gene: .
abundance: .
j_gene: TRBJ2-1
len: 15
CDR3nt: TGTGCCAGCAGACGCACTAGCCTGAGACTCCATGAGCAGTTCTTC
CDR3aa: CASRRTSLRLHEQFF

v_gene: TRBV24-1
d_gene: TRBD2
abundance: .
j_gene: TRBJ2-3
len: 18
CDR3nt: TGTGCCACCAGTGATTCCTTCCTTAGCGGGACTAGCCCAGATACGCAGTATTTT
CDR3aa: CATSDSFLSGTSPDTQYF

v_gene: TRBV7-3
d_gene: .
abundance: once
j_gene: TRBJ2-1
len: 12
CDR3nt: TGTGCCAGCAGCTTAGCTAGAGATGAGCAGTTCTTC
CDR3aa: CASSLARDEQFF

v_gene: TRBV6-1
d_gene: TRBD2
abundance: .
j_gene: TRBJ2-1
len: 17
CDR3nt: TGTGCCAGCAGTGAAGGCAGTCGGCTAGCGGGCGTCAATGAGCAGTTCTTC
CDR3aa: CASSEGSRLAGVNEQFF

v_gene: TRBV5-1
d_gene: TRBD1
abundance: .
j_gene: TRBJ1-6
len: 15
CDR3nt: TGCGCCAGCAGCTTGGAAGTACAGGGGAATTCACCCCTCCACTTT
CDR3aa: CASSLEVQGNSPLHF

v_gene: TRBV27
d_gene: .
abundance: .
j_gene: TRBJ1-1
len: 15
CDR3nt: TGTGCCAGCAGTTTCTCGGGACATCTGGGGACTGAAGCTTTCTTT
CDR3aa: CASSFSGHLGTEAFF

v_gene: TRBV5-1
d_gene: .
abundance: .
j_gene: TRBJ2-2
len: 12
CDR3nt: TGCGCCAGCAGCTTTGGAGCCGGGGAGCTGTTTTTT
CDR3aa: CASSFGAGELFF

v_gene: TRBV19
d_gene: .
abundance: .
j_gene: TRBJ1-1
len: 14
CDR3nt: TGTGCCACTGGTAGGGGCAGGGAGAACACTGAAGCTTTCTTT
CDR3aa: CATGRGRENTEAFF

v_gene: TRBV4-1
d_gene: TRBD2
abundance: .
j_gene: TRBJ2-5
len: 17
CDR3nt: TGCGCCAGCAGCCAAGATCCTCTAGCGGGGGGACGGGAGACCCAGTACTTC
CDR3aa: CASSQDPLAGGRETQYF

v_gene: TRBV19
d_gene: .
abundance: once
j_gene: TRBJ2-5
len: 16
CDR3nt: TGTGCCAGTAGGCCTTCTGCGACAGCAACTCAAGAGACCCAGTACTTC
CDR3aa: CASRPSATATQETQYF

v_gene: TRBV6-6
d_gene: TRBD2
abundance: .
j_gene: TRBJ2-3
len: 14
CDR3nt: TGTGCCAGCAGTCGGGGAGGGAGCACAGATACGCAGTATTTT
CDR3aa: CASSRGGSTDTQYF

v_gene: TRBV9
d_gene: .
abundance: .
j_gene: TRBJ2-6
len: 15
CDR3nt: TGTGCCAGCAGCGTAGATAACTACGGGGCCAACGTCCTGACTTTC
CDR3aa: CASSVDNYGANVLTF

v_gene: TRBV5-1
d_gene: .
abundance: .
j_gene: TRBJ2-2
len: 15
CDR3nt: TGCGCCAGCAGCTCGGGGGACAGTCACACCGGGGAGCTGTTTTTT
CDR3aa: CASSSGDSHTGELFF

v_gene: TRBV11-2
d_gene: TRBD2
abundance: few
j_gene: TRBJ2-2
len: 17
CDR3nt: TGTGCCAGCAGCTTAGTGGCGACTAGCGGGTTCCCCGGGGAGCTGTTTTTT
CDR3aa: CASSLVATSGFPGELFF